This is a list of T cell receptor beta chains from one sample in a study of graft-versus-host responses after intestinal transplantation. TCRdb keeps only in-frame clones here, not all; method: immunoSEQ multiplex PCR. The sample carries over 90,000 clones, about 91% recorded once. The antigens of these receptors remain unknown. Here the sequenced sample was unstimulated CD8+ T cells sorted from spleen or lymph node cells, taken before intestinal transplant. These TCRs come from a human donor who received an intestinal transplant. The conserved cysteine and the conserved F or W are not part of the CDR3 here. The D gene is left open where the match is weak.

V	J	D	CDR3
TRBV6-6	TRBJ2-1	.	ASSEPIARGEQF
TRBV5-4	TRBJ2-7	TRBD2	ASSGGGPYEQY
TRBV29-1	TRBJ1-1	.	SATGSNTEAF
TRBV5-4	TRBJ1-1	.	ASSLFGRGAEAF
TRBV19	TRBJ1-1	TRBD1	ASSRDREHVTEAF
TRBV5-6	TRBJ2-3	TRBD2	ASSLAGGDTQY
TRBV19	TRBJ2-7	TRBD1	ASSFGGTGHYEQY
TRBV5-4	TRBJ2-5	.	ASSLVQDQETQY
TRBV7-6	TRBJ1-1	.	ASRTGGTEAF
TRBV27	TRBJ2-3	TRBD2	ASSFSGGPDTQY
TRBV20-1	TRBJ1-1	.	SAPKDIEAF
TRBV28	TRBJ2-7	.	ASSSRGVYEQY
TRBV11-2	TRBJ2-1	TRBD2	ASSLGGGFYNEQF
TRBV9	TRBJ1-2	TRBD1	ASSGQGSDYGYT
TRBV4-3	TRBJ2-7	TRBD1	ASSLDRNHEQY
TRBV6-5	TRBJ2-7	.	ASSSQDSEHYEQY
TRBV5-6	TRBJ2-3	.	ASRGSGTPQRTDTQY
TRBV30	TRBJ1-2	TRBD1	AWTGQENNYGYT
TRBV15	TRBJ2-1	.	ATSRDPTVYNEQF
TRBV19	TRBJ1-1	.	ASSLLKNTEAF
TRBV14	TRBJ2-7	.	ASSQDQVGGPEQY
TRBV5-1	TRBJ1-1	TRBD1	ASRTGFATEAF
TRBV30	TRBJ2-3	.	AWSAGTTSTDTQY
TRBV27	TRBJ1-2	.	ASSLGGLYGYT
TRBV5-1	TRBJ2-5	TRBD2	ASSLGLAGVGSETQY
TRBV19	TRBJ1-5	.	ASSSPDRYSLWNNQPQH
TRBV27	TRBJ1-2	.	ASSPLDSSGGGYT
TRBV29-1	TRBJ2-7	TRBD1	SVETDREAYEQY
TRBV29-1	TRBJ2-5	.	SVVRHRDPQETQY
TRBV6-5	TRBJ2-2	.	ASSRQVLAGELF
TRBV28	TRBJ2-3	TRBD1	AIARQGATDTQY
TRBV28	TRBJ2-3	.	ASSFPPDTQY
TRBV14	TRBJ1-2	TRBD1	ASSPRGLNYGYT
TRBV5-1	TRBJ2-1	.	ASSLGGPYEQF
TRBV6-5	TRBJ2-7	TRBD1	ASSYTGTGVYEQY
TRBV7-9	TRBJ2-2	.	ASSFGPGELF
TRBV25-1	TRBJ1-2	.	ASSHGGGKGYT
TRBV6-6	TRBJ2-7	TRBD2	AGAIGGTYEQY
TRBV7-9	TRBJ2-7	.	ASSLAPGQSPQGEQY
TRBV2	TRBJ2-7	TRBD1	ASRGTGGYEQY
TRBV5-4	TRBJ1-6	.	ASSLLNSPLH
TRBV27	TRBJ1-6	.	ASREGIENSPLH
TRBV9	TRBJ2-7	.	ASSVGGTPSYEQY
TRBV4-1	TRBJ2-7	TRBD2	ASSQASGYEQY
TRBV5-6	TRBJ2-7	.	ASSQGYEQY
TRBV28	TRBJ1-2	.	ASSSEQGSYGYT
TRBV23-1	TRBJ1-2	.	ASSCLPSWCRAGYT
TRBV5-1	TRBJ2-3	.	ASSFNSGDTQY
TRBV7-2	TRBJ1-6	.	ASRRYDTSYNSPLH
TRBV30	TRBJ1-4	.	AWSALGIANEKLF
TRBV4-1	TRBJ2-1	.	ASSLQRSEQF
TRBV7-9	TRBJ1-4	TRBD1	ASSLGDSGEKLF
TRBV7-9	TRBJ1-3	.	ASSSYTIY